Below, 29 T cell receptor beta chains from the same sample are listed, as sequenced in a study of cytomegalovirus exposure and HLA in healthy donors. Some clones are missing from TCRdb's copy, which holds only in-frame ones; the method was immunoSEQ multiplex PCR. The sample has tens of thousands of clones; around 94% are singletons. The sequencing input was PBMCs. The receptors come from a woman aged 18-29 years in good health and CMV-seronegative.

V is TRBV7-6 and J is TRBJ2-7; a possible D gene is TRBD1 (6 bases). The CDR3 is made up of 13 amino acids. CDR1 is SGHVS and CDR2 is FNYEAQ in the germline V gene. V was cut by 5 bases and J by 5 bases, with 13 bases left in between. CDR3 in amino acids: CASSRQERDEQYF. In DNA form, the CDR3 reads TGTGCCAGCAGCCGACAGGAGAGGGACGAGCAGTACTTC.

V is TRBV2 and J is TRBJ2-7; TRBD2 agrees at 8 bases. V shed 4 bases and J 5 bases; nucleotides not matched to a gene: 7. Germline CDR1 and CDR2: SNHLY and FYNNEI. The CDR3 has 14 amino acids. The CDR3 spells CASSARGGSHEQYF. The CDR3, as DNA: TGTGCCAGCAGTGCTCGCGGGGGGAGTCACGAGCAGTACTTC.

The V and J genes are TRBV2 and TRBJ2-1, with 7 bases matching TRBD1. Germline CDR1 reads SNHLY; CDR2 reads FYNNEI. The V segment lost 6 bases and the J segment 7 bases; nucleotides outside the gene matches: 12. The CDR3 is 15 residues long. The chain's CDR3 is CASRDRRQGENEQFF. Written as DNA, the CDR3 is TGTGCCAGCAGGGACAGAAGACAGGGAGAGAATGAGCAGTTCTTC.

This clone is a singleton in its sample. In DNA form, the CDR3 reads TGTGCCAGTAGTCAAATGGAGCTAACTAATGAAAAACTGTTTTTT. It encodes CASSQMELTNEKLFF. The gene calls are TRBV19 and TRBJ1-4; D is undetermined. Between the trimmed V and J ends, which lost 5 bases and 1 base, there was a span of 11 bases. This CDR3 is 15 amino acids long. The germline CDR1 and CDR2 sequences are LNHDA and SQIVND (reference sequence).

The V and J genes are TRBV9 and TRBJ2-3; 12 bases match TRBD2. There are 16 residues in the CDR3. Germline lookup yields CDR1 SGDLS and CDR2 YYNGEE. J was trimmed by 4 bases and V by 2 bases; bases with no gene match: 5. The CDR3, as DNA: TGTGCCAGCAGCGTGGGGCTAGCGGGGGGGGCAGATACGCAGTATTTT. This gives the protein CASSVGLAGGADTQYF.

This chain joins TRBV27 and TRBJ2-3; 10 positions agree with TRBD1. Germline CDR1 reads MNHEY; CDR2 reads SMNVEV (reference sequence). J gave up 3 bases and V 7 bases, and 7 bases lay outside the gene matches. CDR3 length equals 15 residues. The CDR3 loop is CASTGQGVATDTQYF. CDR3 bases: TGTGCCAGCACCGGACAGGGGGTTGCGACAGATACGCAGTATTTT.

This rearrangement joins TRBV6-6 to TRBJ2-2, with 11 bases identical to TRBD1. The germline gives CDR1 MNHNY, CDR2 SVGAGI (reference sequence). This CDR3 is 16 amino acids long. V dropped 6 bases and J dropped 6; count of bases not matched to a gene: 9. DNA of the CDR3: TGTGCCAGCAGCCAACGGACAGGGGGCTTTTCCGGGGAGCTGTTTTTT. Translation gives CASSQRTGGFSGELFF.

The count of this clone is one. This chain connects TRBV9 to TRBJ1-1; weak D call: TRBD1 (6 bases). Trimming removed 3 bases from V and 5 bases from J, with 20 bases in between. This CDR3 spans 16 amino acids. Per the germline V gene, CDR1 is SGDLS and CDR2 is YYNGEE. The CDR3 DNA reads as TGTGCCAGCAGCGCCGATGGATGGGGGGGCAGGACTGAAGCTTTCTTT. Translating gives CASSADGWGGRTEAFF.

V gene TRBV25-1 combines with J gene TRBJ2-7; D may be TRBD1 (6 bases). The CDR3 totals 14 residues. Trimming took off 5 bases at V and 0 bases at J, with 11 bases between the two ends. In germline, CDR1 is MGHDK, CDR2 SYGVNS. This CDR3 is CASSTRDTSYEQYF. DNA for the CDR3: TGTGCCAGCAGTACCCGGGACACCTCCTACGAGCAGTACTTC.

The CDR3: CASSLRGGYYPTEAFF. The CDR3 coding sequence is TGTGCCAGCAGCTTGAGGGGGGGCTACTATCCCACTGAAGCTTTCTTT. V is TRBV5-6 and J is TRBJ1-1; D may be TRBD1 (6 bases). The CDR3 runs 16 residues. V shed 1 base and J shed 4 bases, with 17 bases lying between them. CDR1 is SGHDT, CDR2 YYEEEE, per germline.

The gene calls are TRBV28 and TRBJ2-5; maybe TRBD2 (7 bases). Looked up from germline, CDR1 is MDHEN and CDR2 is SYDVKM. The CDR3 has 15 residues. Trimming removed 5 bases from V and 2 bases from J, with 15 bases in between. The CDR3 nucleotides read TGTGCCAGCAGTCCACTGGGGGGGCCTCAAGAGACCCAGTACTTC. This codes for CASSPLGGPQETQYF.

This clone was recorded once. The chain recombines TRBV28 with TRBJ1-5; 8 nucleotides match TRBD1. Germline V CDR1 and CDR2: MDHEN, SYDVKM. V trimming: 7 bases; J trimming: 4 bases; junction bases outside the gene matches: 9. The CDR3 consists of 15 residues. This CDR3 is CASIPRTGRNQPQHF. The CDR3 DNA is TGTGCCAGCATTCCCAGGACAGGGCGGAATCAGCCCCAGCATTTT. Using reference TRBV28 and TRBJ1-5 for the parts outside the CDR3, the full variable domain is DVKVTQSSRYLVKRTGEKVFLECVQDMDHENMFWYRQDPGLGLRLIYFSYDVKMKEKGDIPEGYSVSREKKERFSLILESASTNQTSMYLCASIPRTGRNQPQHFGDGTRLSIL.

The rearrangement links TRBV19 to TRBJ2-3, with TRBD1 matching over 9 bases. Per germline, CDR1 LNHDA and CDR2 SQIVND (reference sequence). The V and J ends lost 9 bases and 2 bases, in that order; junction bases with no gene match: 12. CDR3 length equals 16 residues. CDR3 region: CASRASRDRATDTQYF. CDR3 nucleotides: TGTGCCAGCAGAGCGAGCCGGGACAGGGCCACAGATACGCAGTATTTT.

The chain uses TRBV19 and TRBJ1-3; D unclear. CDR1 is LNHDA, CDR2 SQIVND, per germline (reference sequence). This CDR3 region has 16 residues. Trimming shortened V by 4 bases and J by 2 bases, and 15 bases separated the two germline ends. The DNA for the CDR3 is TGTGCCAGTAGTAGGCTCTTCGGGGAACCTGGAAACACCATATATTTT. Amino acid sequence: CASSRLFGEPGNTIYF.

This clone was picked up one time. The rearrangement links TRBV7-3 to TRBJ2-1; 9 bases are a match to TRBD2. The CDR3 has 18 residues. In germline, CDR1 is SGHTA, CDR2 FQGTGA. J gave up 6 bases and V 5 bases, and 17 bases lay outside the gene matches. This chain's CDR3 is CASSPKAPKGTSINEQFF. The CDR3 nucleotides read TGTGCCAGCAGCCCCAAGGCCCCCAAGGGGACTAGCATCAATGAGCAGTTCTTC.

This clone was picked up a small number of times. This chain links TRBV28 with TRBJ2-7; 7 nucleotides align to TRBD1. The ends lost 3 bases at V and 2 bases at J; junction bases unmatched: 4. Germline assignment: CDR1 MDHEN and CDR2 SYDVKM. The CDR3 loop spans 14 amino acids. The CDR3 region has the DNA TGTGCCAGCAGTTTCACAGGGGCTACCTACGAGCAGTACTTC. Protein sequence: CASSFTGATYEQYF.

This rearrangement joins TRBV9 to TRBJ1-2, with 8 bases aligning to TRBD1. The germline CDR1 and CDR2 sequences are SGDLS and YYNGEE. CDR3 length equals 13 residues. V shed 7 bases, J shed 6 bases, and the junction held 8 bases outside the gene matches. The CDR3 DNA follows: TGTGCCAGCGAGCCCAGGGGGCCCCATGGCTACACCTTC. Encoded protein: CASEPRGPHGYTF.

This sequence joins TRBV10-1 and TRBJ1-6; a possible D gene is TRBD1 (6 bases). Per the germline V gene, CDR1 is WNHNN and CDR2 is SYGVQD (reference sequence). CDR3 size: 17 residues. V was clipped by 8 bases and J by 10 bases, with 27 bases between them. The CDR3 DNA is TGCGCCAGCCCTCCGAGCATACAGGGTTTTATACGGTCACCCCTCCACTTT. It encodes CASPPSIQGFIRSPLHF.

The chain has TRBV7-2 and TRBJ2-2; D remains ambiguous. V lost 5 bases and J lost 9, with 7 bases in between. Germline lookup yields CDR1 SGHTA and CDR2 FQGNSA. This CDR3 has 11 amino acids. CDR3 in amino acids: CASSPLRELFF. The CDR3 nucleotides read TGTGCCAGCAGCCCCCTCCGGGAGCTGTTTTTT.

Written as DNA, the CDR3 is TGCGCCAGCAGCCGAGGATCCGGGATTAGCACTGAAGCTTTCTTT. It translates to CASSRGSGISTEAFF. The rearrangement uses TRBV5-1 and TRBJ1-1, with D unresolved. The length of the CDR3 is 15 residues. The V end was cut by 4 bases, the J end by 4 bases, with 17 bases between. CDR1 is SGHRS and CDR2 is YFSETQ in the germline V gene.

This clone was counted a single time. The CDR3 region is CASSEYGGAREQYF. The CDR3 DNA sequence: TGTGCCAGCAGTGAATACGGGGGAGCCCGCGAGCAGTACTTC. The chain combines TRBV6-1 with TRBJ2-7, with D perhaps matching TRBD2 (6 bases). V shed 2 bases and J shed 6 bases, with 14 bases lying between them. This CDR3 comprises 14 residues. Germline assignment: CDR1 MNHNS and CDR2 SASEGT.

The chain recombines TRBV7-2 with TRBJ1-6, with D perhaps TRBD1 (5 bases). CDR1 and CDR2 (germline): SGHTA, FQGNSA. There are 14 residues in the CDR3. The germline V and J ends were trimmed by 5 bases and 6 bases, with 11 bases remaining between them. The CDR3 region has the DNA TGTGCCAGCAGCCCAGGGTACCTTAATTCACCCCTCCACTTT. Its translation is CASSPGYLNSPLHF.

The CDR3 loop is CASSLEGGGDSYEQYF. The CDR3 DNA reads as TGCGCCAGCAGCTTGGAGGGCGGGGGAGACTCCTACGAGCAGTACTTC. The rearrangement links TRBV5-1 to TRBJ2-7, with 7 nucleotides matching TRBD2. With V trimmed by 0 bases and J by 0 bases, 6 bases remained unmatched. This CDR3 is 16 amino acids long. Germline loops: CDR1 SGHRS, CDR2 YFSETQ.

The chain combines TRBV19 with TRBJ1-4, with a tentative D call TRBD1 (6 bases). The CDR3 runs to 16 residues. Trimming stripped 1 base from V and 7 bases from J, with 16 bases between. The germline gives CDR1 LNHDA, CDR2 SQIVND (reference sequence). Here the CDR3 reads CASSIGGGTRSEKLFF. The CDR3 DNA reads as TGTGCCAGTAGTATAGGAGGGGGAACCAGGAGTGAAAAACTGTTTTTT.

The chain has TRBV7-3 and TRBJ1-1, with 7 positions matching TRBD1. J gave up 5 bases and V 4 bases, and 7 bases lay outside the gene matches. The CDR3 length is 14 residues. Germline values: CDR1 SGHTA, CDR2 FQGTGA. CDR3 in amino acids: CASSSRQGETEAFF. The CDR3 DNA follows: TGTGCCAGCAGCTCCCGACAGGGAGAAACTGAAGCTTTCTTT.

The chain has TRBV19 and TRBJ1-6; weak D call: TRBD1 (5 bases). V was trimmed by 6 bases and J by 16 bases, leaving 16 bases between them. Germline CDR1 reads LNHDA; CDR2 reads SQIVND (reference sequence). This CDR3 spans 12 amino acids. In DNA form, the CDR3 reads TGTGCCAGTAGCAGGACTGGGGGGGAGCTCCACTTT. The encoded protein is CASSRTGGELHF.

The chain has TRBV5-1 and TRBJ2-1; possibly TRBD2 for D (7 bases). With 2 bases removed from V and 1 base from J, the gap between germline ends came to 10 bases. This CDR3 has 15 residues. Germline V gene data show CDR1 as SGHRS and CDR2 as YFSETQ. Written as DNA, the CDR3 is TGCGCCAGCAGCTTTGCGGGGGCATCCTACAATGAGCAGTTCTTC. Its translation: CASSFAGASYNEQFF.

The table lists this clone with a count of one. The CDR3 reads CASSEQGTDTQYF. The CDR3 nucleotides read TGTGCCAGCAGTGAGCAGGGTACAGATACGCAGTATTTT. The chain has TRBV6-4 and TRBJ2-3, with a possible D match to TRBD1 (5 bases). V lost 3 bases and J 3 bases, leaving 7 bases between the germline ends. CDR1 is MRHNA and CDR2 is SNTAGT in the germline V gene. The CDR3 runs 13 residues.

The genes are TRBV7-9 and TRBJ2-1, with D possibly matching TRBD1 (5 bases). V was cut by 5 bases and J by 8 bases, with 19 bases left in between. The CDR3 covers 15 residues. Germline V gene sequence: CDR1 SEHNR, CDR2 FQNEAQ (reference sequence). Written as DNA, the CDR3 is TGTGCCAGCAGCCCAACAGGTATCCTAAGGGATGAGCAGTTCTTC. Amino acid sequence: CASSPTGILRDEQFF.